In its sample, the clone carrying this T cell receptor beta chain was seen once. The CDR3 contains 13 residues. Deletions cut 8 bases from V and 2 bases from J, with 14 bases between. Germline V gives CDR1 SQVTM, CDR2 ANQGSEA. Data came from immunoSEQ multiplex PCR; TCRdb stores just in-frame clones and leaves some out. The data show under 300,000 clones, approximately 85% seen once. This sample was taken from a study of blood T cell repertoires in COVID-19. This clonotype was obtained from a woman between 50 and 59 years old who had recovered from COVID-19. Material for sequencing was PBMCs or T cells enriched from blood (not recorded which). The rearrangement uses TRBV29-1 and TRBJ2-3; possible D gene TRBD1, 6 bases. DNA for the CDR3: TGCAGCTACCGACAGGCCTCCACAGATACGCAGTATTTT. It translates to CSYRQASTDTQYF.